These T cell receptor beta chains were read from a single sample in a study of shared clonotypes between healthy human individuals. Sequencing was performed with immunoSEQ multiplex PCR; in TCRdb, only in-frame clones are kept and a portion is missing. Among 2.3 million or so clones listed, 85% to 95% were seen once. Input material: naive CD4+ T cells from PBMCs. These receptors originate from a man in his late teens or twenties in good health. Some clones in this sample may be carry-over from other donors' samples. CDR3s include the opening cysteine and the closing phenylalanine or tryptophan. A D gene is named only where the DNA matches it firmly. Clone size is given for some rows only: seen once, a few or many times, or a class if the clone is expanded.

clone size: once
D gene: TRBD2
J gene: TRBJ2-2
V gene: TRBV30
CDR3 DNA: TGTGCCTACTCGGCGGGCGGGAGTATCACCGGGGAGCTGTTTTTT
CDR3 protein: CAYSAGGSITGELFF

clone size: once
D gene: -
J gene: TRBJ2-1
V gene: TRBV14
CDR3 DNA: TGTGCCAGCAGGTCCGGGGCGGACGGCTCCTACAATGAGCAGTTCTTC
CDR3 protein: CASRSGADGSYNEQFF

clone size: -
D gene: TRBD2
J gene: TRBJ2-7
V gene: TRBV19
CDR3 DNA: TGTGCCAGTACCGCCGTAGCGGGTGCCGCCTACGAGCAGTACTTC
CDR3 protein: CASTAVAGAAYEQYF

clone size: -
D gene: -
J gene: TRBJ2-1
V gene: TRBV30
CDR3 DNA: TGTGCCTGGAGTGTGACTCCTAGAGAGCAGTTCTTC
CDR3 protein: CAWSVTPREQFF

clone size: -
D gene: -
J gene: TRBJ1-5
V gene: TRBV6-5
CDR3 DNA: TGTGCCAGCAGTTATGGCGGGAATAGCAATCAGCCCCAGCATTTT
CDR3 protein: CASSYGGNSNQPQHF

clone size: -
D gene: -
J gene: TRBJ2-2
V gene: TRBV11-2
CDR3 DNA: TGTGCCAGCAGCTCGACTAGGGGCAGGGGGGAGCTGTTTTTT
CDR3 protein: CASSSTRGRGELFF

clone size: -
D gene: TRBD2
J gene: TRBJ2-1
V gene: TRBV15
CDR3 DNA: TGTGCCACCAGCAGAACACGGGAGGGCCTAAACAATGAGCAGTTCTTC
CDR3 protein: CATSRTREGLNNEQFF

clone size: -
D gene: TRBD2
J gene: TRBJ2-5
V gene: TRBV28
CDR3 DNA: TGTGCCAGCAACACGGGGGGTTCTGAGACCCAGTACTTC
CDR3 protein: CASNTGGSETQYF

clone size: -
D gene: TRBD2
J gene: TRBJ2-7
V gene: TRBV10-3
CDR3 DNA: TGTGCCATCAGTGAAAGGTCATGGTCTAGCGGGCAGTACGAGCAGTACTTC
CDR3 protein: CAISERSWSSGQYEQYF

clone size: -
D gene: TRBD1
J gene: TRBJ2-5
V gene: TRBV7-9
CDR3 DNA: TGTGCCAGCAGCTTGGGGACAGGGGTGGAGACCCAGTACTTC
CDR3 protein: CASSLGTGVETQYF

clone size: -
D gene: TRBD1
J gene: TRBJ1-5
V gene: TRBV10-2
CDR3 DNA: TGCGCCAGCACCGACAGGGGGGGGAATCAGCCCCAGCATTTT
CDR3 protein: CASTDRGGNQPQHF

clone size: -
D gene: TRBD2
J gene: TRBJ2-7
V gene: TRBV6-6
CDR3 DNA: TGTGCCAGCACGACTAGCGGGCTCTCCTACGAGCAGTACTTC
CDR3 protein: CASTTSGLSYEQYF

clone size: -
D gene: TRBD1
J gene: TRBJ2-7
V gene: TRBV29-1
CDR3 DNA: TGCAGCGCTATCCGGGACAGCCGCTACGAGCAGTACTTC
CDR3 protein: CSAIRDSRYEQYF

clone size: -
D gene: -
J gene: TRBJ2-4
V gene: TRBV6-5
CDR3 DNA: TGTGCCAGCAGTTCAGTGGAGGGAGGCAAAAACATTCAGTACTTC
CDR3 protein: CASSSVEGGKNIQYF

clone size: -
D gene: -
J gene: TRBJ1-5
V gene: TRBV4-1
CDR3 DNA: TGCGCCACCAAGGGTCAGGTTAATAGCAATCAGCCCCAGCATTTT
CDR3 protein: CATKGQVNSNQPQHF

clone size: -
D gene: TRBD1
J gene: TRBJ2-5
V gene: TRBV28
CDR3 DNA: TGTGCCAGCAGTTTAACACCGGGACAGCAAGAGACCCAGTACTTC
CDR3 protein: CASSLTPGQQETQYF

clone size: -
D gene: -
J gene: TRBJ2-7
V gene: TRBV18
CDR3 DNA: TGTGCCAGCTCACCACAGGCAGCCTACGAGCAGTACTTC
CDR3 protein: CASSPQAAYEQYF

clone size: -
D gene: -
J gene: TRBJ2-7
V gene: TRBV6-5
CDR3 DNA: TGTGCCAGCAGCTTGGGGACCAAGTACGAGCAGTACTTC
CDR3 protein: CASSLGTKYEQYF

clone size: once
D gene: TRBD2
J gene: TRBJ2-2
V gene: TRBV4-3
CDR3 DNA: TGCGCCAGCAGCCTCGGACGCGGGAGTTACACCGGGGAGCTGTTTTTT
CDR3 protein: CASSLGRGSYTGELFF

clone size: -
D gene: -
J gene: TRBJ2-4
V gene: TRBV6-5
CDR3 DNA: TGTGCCAGCAGTTATCGGACGGTAGCCAAAAACATTCAGTACTTC
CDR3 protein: CASSYRTVAKNIQYF

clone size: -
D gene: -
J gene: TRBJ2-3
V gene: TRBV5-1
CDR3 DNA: TGCGCCAGCAGCTTGACGGGGCTCCCCGCAGATACGCAGTATTTT
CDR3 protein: CASSLTGLPADTQYF

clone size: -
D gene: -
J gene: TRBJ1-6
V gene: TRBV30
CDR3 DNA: TGTGCCTGGAGTGTACGGATGGGCAGTAAGAGCTCCTATAATTCACCCCTCCACTTT
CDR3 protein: CAWSVRMGSKSSYNSPLHF

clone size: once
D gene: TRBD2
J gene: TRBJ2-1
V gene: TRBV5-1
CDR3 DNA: TGCGCCAGCAGCTTGCCTCGGCTAGCGGGAGTTTCCGCTGAGCAGTTCTTC
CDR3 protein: CASSLPRLAGVSAEQFF

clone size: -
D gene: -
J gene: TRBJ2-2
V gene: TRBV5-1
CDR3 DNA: TGCGCCAGCAGCTTGCAACTAGCAGCGAACACCGGGGAGCTGTTTTTT
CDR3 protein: CASSLQLAANTGELFF

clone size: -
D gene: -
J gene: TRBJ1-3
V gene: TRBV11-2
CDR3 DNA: TGTGCCAGCAGCCCTGTCAGGGGCCGCTCTGGAAACACCATATATTTT
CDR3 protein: CASSPVRGRSGNTIYF

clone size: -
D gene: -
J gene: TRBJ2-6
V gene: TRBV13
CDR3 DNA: TGTGCCAGCAGCGTTAGCTACCTCGGGAGTTCTGCTGGGGCCAACGTCCTGACTTTC
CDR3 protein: CASSVSYLGSSAGANVLTF

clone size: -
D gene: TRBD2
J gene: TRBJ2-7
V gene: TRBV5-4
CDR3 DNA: TGTGCCAGCAGCTTGGCCCCCGGGACTAGCATAACCCGGGAGCAGTACTTC
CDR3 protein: CASSLAPGTSITREQYF

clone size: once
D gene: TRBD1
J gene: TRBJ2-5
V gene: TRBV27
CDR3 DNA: TGTGCCAGCAGTTTATCTTCCAGGGGGCGAGAGACCCAGTACTTC
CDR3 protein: CASSLSSRGRETQYF

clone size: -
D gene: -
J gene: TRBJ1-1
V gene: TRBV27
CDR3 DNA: TGTGCCAGCAGCCGCCTCGGAACTCAAGCTTTCTTT
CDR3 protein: CASSRLGTQAFF

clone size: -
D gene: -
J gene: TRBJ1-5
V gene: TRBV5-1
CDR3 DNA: TGCGCCAGCAGCTTCGGACAGAATCAGCCCCAGCATTTT
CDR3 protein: CASSFGQNQPQHF

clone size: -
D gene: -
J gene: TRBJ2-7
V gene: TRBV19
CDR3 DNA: TGTGCCAGTACCGACGCCAGAAATACCGAGCAGTACTTC
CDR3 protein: CASTDARNTEQYF

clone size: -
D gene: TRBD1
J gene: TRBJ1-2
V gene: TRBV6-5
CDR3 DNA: TGTGCCAGCAGTTACGGGGACAGGGGGTACTATGGCTACACCTTC
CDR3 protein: CASSYGDRGYYGYTF

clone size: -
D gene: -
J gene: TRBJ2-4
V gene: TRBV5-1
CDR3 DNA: TGCGCCAGCAGCTTTGATCATTCAGGGAACATTCAGTACTTC
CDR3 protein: CASSFDHSGNIQYF

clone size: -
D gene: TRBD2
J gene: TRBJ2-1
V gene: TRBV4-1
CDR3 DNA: TGCGCCAGCAGCCCTCCAAGCGGGACTTCCTACAATGAGCAGTTCTTC
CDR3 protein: CASSPPSGTSYNEQFF

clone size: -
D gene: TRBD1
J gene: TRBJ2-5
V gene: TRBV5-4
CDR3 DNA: TGTGCCAGCAGCTTGGGACAGGGGAAAGAGACCCAGTACTTC
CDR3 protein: CASSLGQGKETQYF

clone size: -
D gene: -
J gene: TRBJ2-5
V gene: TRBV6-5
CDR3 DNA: TGTGCCAGCAGTAAAGAGAGGGAGACCCAGTACTTC
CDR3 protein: CASSKERETQYF

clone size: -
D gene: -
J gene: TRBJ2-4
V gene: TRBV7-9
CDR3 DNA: TGTGCCAGCAGCGATACAGACATTCAGTACTTC
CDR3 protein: CASSDTDIQYF

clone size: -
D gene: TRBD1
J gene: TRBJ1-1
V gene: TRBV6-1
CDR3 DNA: TGTGCCAGCAGTGAACTACCGGGACAGGGGGCTTTCTTT
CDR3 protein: CASSELPGQGAFF

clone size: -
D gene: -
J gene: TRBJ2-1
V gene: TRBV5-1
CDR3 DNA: TGCGCCAGCAGCTTGGGTCCACAATCGGGCAATGAGCAGTTCTTC
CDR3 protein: CASSLGPQSGNEQFF

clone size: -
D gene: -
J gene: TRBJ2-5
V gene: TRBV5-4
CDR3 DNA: TGTGCCAGCAGCCCCGCTGGGGGCGGGGAGACCCAGTACTTC
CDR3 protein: CASSPAGGGETQYF